This T cell receptor beta chain originates from a study of T cell responses to AZD1222 COVID-19 vaccine. General observations from the study: Mapped onto spike, vaccine-associated CD4 TCRs spanned it and were dominant at 160-218 and 743-854. Seropositive at baseline were only a handful of AZD1222 recipients. Among spike-specific TCRs, nearly half reportedly target unmutated variant regions.

Sequencing used immunoSEQ multiplex PCR; TCRdb keeps in-frame clones, though not all of them. This sample has some 90,000 clones, with about 93% found just once. As regards this clone: The antigen remains unidentified.

The CDR3 covers 15 residues. Trimming took off 3 bases at V and 6 bases at J, with 16 bases between the two ends. CDR1 MDHEN and CDR2 SYDVKM come from the germline V gene. The sequence was collected from an adult in good health. The starting material was peripheral blood, obtained on day 0 of MenACWY control vaccination. The rearrangement uses TRBV28 and TRBJ2-3, with D hard to call. The DNA for the CDR3 is TGTGCCAGCAGTTTCAGCCCGCCAATAGGGGATACGCAGTATTTT. This gives the protein CASSFSPPIGDTQYF.